One sample yielded the 5 T cell receptor beta chains listed below, sequenced in a study of beta chain features in type 1 diabetes. Their antigen targets remain unknown. The entirety of the isolated RNA underwent reverse transcription, so expressed TCRB transcripts were sequenced. Clones were read by immunoSEQ multiplex PCR, and TCRdb kept only the in-frame ones, dropping some. The sample has roughly 400,000 clones, 8.5% to 10% seen once. Study-wide results and limits: There was a moderate but significant shortening of TCRB CDR3s in all four CD4+ subsets of Type 1 diabetes patients.

Sequenced material: central memory CD4+ T cells from blood. These receptors were taken from a man younger than 40 with type 1 diabetes.

This clone was found a few times. J is TRBJ2-7 and V is TRBV28; TRBD2 is a possible D gene (5 bases). V was shortened by 1 base and J by 13 bases, with 17 bases between the two germline ends. Germline V lookup: CDR1 MDHEN, CDR2 SYDVKM. This CDR3 has 13 residues. The CDR3 spells CASSLYGSGVPYF. For the CDR3, the DNA is TGTGCCAGCAGTTTATACGGCTCCGGGGTACCTTACTTC.

The chain couples TRBV11-3 to TRBJ2-2; no reliable D call. This CDR3 is built from 14 residues. Per the germline V gene, CDR1 is SGHNT and CDR2 is YENEEA. Deletions cut 1 base from V and 8 bases from J, with 11 bases between. The CDR3: CASSLGLLRGELFF. The CDR3 nucleotides are TGTGCCAGCAGCTTAGGACTGCTCAGAGGGGAGCTGTTTTTT.

This clone was recorded a few times. The V gene is TRBV4-2, the J gene TRBJ1-3; D not certain. The germline V gene has CDR1 LGHNA and CDR2 YNFKEQ. This CDR3 is built from 15 residues. V lost 2 bases to trimming and J lost 0 bases, with 8 bases between them. The CDR3 is CASSQSGISGNTIYF. CDR3 DNA sequence: TGTGCCAGCAGCCAATCGGGGATCTCTGGAAACACCATATATTTT.

This clone was counted only a few times. One junction end disagrees with the germline gene, perhaps due to a read error. V and J are TRBV4-1 and TRBJ2-2; TRBD1 agrees at 8 bases. Germline V gene sequence: CDR1 MGHRA, CDR2 YSYEKL. This CDR3 contains 16 residues. The CDR3 bases are TGTGCCAGTACGAACTCAGGGCAGGGGGCGGCCGGGGAGCTGTTTTTT. Encoded protein: CASTNSGQGAAGELFF.

V and J are TRBV5-1 and TRBJ2-6; 9 bases fit TRBD1. Germline V CDR1 and CDR2: SGHRS, YFSETQ. After removal of 4 bases from V and 1 base from J, the junction contained 9 bases not matched to a gene. The CDR3 length is 18 residues. The DNA for the CDR3 is TGCGCCAGCAGCGTCTCAACCGGGACAGGGTCTGGGGCCAACGTCCTGACTTTC. It encodes CASSVSTGTGSGANVLTF.